A selection of T cell receptor beta chains follows, all from one sample in a study of regulatory T cells in long-lasting Graves disease. TCRdb re-derived calls from the multiplex PCR reads in MiXCR, one entry per CDR3 protein. This table has under 350,000 distinct CDR3 sequences, around 23% appearing once. The sample was peripheral blood mononuclear cells (PBMCs), taken when the disease was refractory, from a patient treated with antithyroid drugs. The receptors stem from a female donor with Graves disease. Both conserved end residues are part of each CDR3. A D gene is named only where the DNA matches it firmly. Where a row states a size, it is once, few, many or the class of an expanded clone; other rows omit it.

>TRBJ2-5|-|many|14|TRBV13
CASSLRLAQETQYF
>TRBJ2-7|TRBD1|many|16|TRBV27
CASSFEAGTGRVEQYF
>TRBJ2-5|-|-|15|TRBV25-1
CASSEYRGFGETQYF
>TRBJ2-1|TRBD2|-|12|TRBV7-9
CASSPLAGGQFF
>TRBJ2-7|-|few|13|TRBV4-2
CASSQGGRNEQYF
>TRBJ2-1|-|many|15|TRBV9
CASSPQAGAYNEQFF
>TRBJ1-1|-|-|16|TRBV6-2/TRBV6-3
CASSYDFSRKNTEAFF
>TRBJ1-2|-|many|14|TRBV7-2
CASSWDGPIYGYTF
>TRBJ2-7|-|many|14|TRBV6-5
CASSYAGVPIEQYF
>TRBJ1-2|-|-|15|TRBV5-1
CASSPAGQSNYGYTF
>TRBJ1-1|-|-|14|TRBV27
CASSPRDSGVVAFF
>TRBJ2-7|TRBD1|many|14|TRBV20-1
CSARAWTGASEQYF
>TRBJ1-5|-|many|12|TRBV6-7
CASMLNRVPQHF
>TRBJ1-1|-|many|13|TRBV5-5
CASSSLGGTEAFF
>TRBJ2-4|TRBD1|many|15|TRBV28
CASSPPDRGKNIQYF
>TRBJ1-1|-|many|12|TRBV5-6
CASSLGGLEAFF
>TRBJ1-2|-|-|14|TRBV20-1
CSASVYITDYGYTF
>TRBJ2-5|TRBD2|once|14|TRBV28
CASRKGGSRETQYF
>TRBJ1-2|TRBD1|many|15|TRBV28
CASSSGQARNYGYTF
>TRBJ2-2|-|-|15|TRBV5-1
CASSLVRQNTGELFF
>TRBJ2-1|-|many|14|TRBV2
CASRPGGPNNEQFF
>TRBJ1-5|-|few|14|TRBV28
CASSLGAANSPQHF
>TRBJ2-7|TRBD2|few|16|TRBV10-3
CAISESTGTSGYEQYF
>TRBJ1-5|-|many|12|TRBV11-2
CASSLVDQPQHF
>TRBJ2-7|TRBD2|-|13|TRBV18
CASSAGEAYEQYF
>TRBJ1-2|-|many|15|TRBV28
CASQTPRAARYGYTF
>TRBJ2-4|-|-|13|TRBV20-1
CSAIPTTKNIQYF
>TRBJ2-5|TRBD1|many|15|TRBV29-1
CSVEAVGDSSETQYF
>TRBJ1-3|-|-|13|TRBV20-1
CSAPQDSGNIIYF
>TRBJ2-2|-|-|15|TRBV5-1
CASSLTGSYTGELFF
>TRBJ2-7|TRBD1|many|13|TRBV7-2
CASSGGQGWEQYF
>TRBJ2-7|-|-|15|TRBV4-3
CASSQDTSSIYEQYF
>TRBJ2-7|TRBD2|many|15|TRBV4-3
CASSQATGGEYEQYF
>TRBJ1-6|-|-|15|TRBV12-3/TRBV12-4
CASSFRGTYNSPLHF
>TRBJ2-5|TRBD2|-|15|TRBV6-1
CASSPRLGGQETQYF
>TRBJ1-3|TRBD1|few|14|TRBV6-1
CASRLDRGGNTIYF
>TRBJ2-2|-|many|13|TRBV28
CASSLRQFRELFF
>TRBJ2-7|-|few|13|TRBV27
CASSPQGTYEQYF
>TRBJ2-5|TRBD1|few|14|TRBV7-9
CASRGQGASETQYF
>TRBJ1-1|-|-|13|TRBV13
CASIQAGGSEAFF
>TRBJ2-5|-|many|15|TRBV7-9
CASSLALAPVETQYF
>TRBJ2-7|-|few|13|TRBV4-3
CASSRDQGHEQYF
>TRBJ1-1|-|few|13|TRBV11-2
CASSQLTGTEAFF
>TRBJ1-6|-|many|14|TRBV18
CASSGDRRNSPLHF
>TRBJ2-7|TRBD1|-|16|TRBV7-9
CASTHIAGGESYEQYF
>TRBJ2-7|TRBD1|many|16|TRBV6-2/TRBV6-3
CASSYLTPRTGLSQYF
>TRBJ2-5|TRBD1|-|13|TRBV6-1
CASSETGRETQYF
>TRBJ2-7|-|many|17|TRBV6-1
CASSDRYWTDLSYEQYF
>TRBJ1-6|-|-|13|TRBV10-1
CASQDSQNSPLHF
>TRBJ2-3|-|-|12|TRBV20-1
CSASSWKDTQYF
>TRBJ2-5|-|many|15|TRBV6-2/TRBV6-3
CASSSVALTRETQYF
>TRBJ1-2|-|many|14|TRBV7-9
CASSGGTDYYGYTF
>TRBJ2-2|TRBD1|-|17|TRBV12-3/TRBV12-4
CASSPDFGQGAHGELFF
>TRBJ2-2|-|few|13|TRBV9
CASSVDITGELFF